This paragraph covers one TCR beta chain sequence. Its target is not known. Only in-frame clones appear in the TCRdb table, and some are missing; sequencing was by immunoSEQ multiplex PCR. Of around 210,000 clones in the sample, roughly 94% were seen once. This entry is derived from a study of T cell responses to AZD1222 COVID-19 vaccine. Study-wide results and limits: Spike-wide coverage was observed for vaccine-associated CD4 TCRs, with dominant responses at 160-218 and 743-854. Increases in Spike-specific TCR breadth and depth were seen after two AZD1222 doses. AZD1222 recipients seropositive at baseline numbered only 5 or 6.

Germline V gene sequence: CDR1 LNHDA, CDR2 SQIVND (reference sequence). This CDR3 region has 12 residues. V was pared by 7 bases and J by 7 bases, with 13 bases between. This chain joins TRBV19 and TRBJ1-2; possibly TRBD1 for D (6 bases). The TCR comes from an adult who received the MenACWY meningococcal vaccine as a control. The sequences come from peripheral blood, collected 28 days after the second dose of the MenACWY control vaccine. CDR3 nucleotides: TGTGCCAGTACCCGGGACACAAGTGGCTACACCTTC. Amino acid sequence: CASTRDTSGYTF.